The sequence of this T cell receptor beta chain was determined in a study of blood T cell repertoires in COVID-19. Across the whole study: Whether acute or convalescent, the COVID-19 samples came from the United States, Italy and Spain.

TCRdb keeps only in-frame clones here, not all; method: immunoSEQ multiplex PCR. The sample consists of under 250,000 clones, around 80% of them appearing once. This CDR3 is 13 amino acids long. V shed 6 bases, J shed 3 bases, and the junction held 5 bases outside the gene matches. Germline V lookup: CDR1 MNHNS, CDR2 SASEGT. The source is a man in his forties or fifties with active or convalescent COVID-19. The sample consisted of peripheral blood. The rearrangement joins TRBV6-1 to TRBJ2-7; the match to TRBD2 covers 7 bases. CDR3 amino acids: CASSRREDYEQYF. Written as DNA, the CDR3 is TGTGCCAGCAGCCGACGGGAGGACTACGAGCAGTACTTC.